The rows below give T cell receptor beta chains drawn from one sample of a study of T cells in Graves' hyperthyroidism and ophthalmopathy. Each CDR3 protein is one row after TCRdb ran MiXCR on the multiplex PCR reads. The table lists roughly 580,000 distinct CDR3 sequences, about 14% of them singletons, with approximately 5.7% in the top ten. Sequencing used blood. The receptor source for this set is a woman in her 30s with Graves' hyperthyroidism that later progressed to Graves' ophthalmopathy. Both conserved end residues are part of each CDR3. A D gene is named only where the DNA matches it firmly. Clone size is given for some rows only: seen once, a few or many times, or a class if the clone is expanded.

abundance: many
j_gene: TRBJ2-7
d_gene: TRBD2
v_gene: TRBV30
CDR3aa: CAWSKSGLATLREQYF
CDR3nt: TGTGCCTGGAGCAAATCGGGACTAGCGACTCTGCGGGAGCAGTACTTC

abundance: many
j_gene: TRBJ1-2
d_gene: TRBD1
v_gene: TRBV7-9
CDR3aa: CASSSFGTGGRDGYTF
CDR3nt: TGTGCCAGCAGCTCCTTCGGGACAGGGGGCCGGGATGGCTACACCTTC

abundance: many
j_gene: TRBJ1-2
d_gene: NA
v_gene: TRBV6-1
CDR3aa: CASSERADYGYTF
CDR3nt: TGTGCCAGCAGTGAAAGGGCCGACTATGGCTACACCTTC

abundance: few
j_gene: TRBJ1-2
d_gene: TRBD1
v_gene: TRBV6-5
CDR3aa: CASSWTGLNYGYTF
CDR3nt: TGTGCCAGCAGTTGGACAGGGCTCAACTATGGCTACACCTTC

abundance: many
j_gene: TRBJ2-7
d_gene: NA
v_gene: TRBV7-9
CDR3aa: CASSLAPSVYEQYF
CDR3nt: TGTGCCAGCAGCTTAGCGCCTAGCGTCTACGAGCAGTACTTC

abundance: many
j_gene: TRBJ1-2
d_gene: NA
v_gene: TRBV25-1
CDR3aa: CASSEYGANYGYTF
CDR3nt: TGTGCCAGCAGTGAATATGGTGCTAACTATGGCTACACCTTC

abundance: NA
j_gene: TRBJ2-7
d_gene: TRBD1
v_gene: TRBV6-5
CDR3aa: CASSYSGQGLGEQYF
CDR3nt: TGTGCCAGCAGTTACTCGGGACAGGGGCTGGGTGAGCAGTACTTC

abundance: many
j_gene: TRBJ2-1
d_gene: TRBD2
v_gene: TRBV5-6
CDR3aa: CASSKTSGSYNEQFF
CDR3nt: TGTGCCAGCAGCAAGACTAGCGGCTCCTACAATGAGCAGTTCTTC

abundance: many
j_gene: TRBJ2-2
d_gene: NA
v_gene: TRBV10-3
CDR3aa: CAISAKQGGSNTGELFF
CDR3nt: TGTGCCATCAGTGCCAAACAGGGAGGCTCTAACACCGGGGAGCTGTTTTTT

abundance: once
j_gene: TRBJ1-3
d_gene: NA
v_gene: TRBV7-2
CDR3aa: CASSYDTGLGNTIYF
CDR3nt: TGTGCCAGCAGCTACGATACAGGGCTCGGAAACACCATATATTTT

abundance: NA
j_gene: TRBJ2-7
d_gene: NA
v_gene: TRBV18
CDR3aa: CASSPSRGDSYEQYF
CDR3nt: TGTGCCAGCTCACCGTCACGGGGAGACTCCTACGAGCAGTACTTC

abundance: few
j_gene: TRBJ2-4
d_gene: NA
v_gene: TRBV19
CDR3aa: CASRAMLAKNIQYF
CDR3nt: TGTGCCAGTAGGGCAATGCTGGCCAAAAACATTCAGTACTTC

abundance: NA
j_gene: TRBJ2-7
d_gene: TRBD2
v_gene: TRBV10-3
CDR3aa: CAISPGLADYEQYF
CDR3nt: TGTGCCATCAGTCCGGGACTAGCGGATTACGAGCAGTACTTC

abundance: few
j_gene: TRBJ2-1
d_gene: NA
v_gene: TRBV11-3
CDR3aa: CASSSEAESYNEQFF
CDR3nt: TGTGCCAGCAGCTCAGAAGCGGAATCCTACAATGAGCAGTTCTTC

abundance: many
j_gene: TRBJ2-7
d_gene: NA
v_gene: TRBV20-1
CDR3aa: CSASSEYEQYF
CDR3nt: TGCAGTGCTAGTAGTGAGTACGAGCAGTACTTC

abundance: NA
j_gene: TRBJ1-1
d_gene: TRBD1
v_gene: TRBV7-9
CDR3aa: CASSPKGTGPRSTEAFF
CDR3nt: TGTGCCAGCAGCCCAAAAGGGACAGGGCCAAGGAGCACTGAAGCTTTCTTT

abundance: NA
j_gene: TRBJ2-2
d_gene: NA
v_gene: TRBV19
CDR3aa: CASSIEGAGAGELFF
CDR3nt: TGTGCCAGTAGTATAGAAGGGGCAGGCGCCGGGGAGCTGTTTTTT

abundance: many
j_gene: TRBJ1-1
d_gene: NA
v_gene: TRBV7-9
CDR3aa: CASSLFSGQNTEAFF
CDR3nt: TGTGCCAGCAGCTTATTCTCGGGACAGAACACTGAAGCTTTCTTT